Listed below are T cell receptor beta chains from one sample, sequenced in a study of CD8+CD57+ T cells in acquired aplastic anemia. TCRdb re-called the reads with MiXCR, one entry per CDR3 protein. The data hold some 220,000 distinct CDR3 sequences, with roughly 35% observed a single time. Sequencing was performed on sorted CD4+, CD8+, or CD8+CD57+ T cells (not recorded which) from PBMCs. The receptors come from a human donor in good health, serving as a control. CDR3s include the opening cysteine and the closing phenylalanine or tryptophan. D genes are given only for firm matches. Only some rows state a clone size, as once, few, many or a class for expanded clones.

V gene: TRBV5-1
J gene: TRBJ2-3
clone size: few
D gene: TRBD2
CDR3 protein: CASSYGLAGGTDTQYF
CDR3 DNA: TGCGCCAGCAGCTACGGACTAGCGGGGGGCACAGATACGCAGTATTTT

V gene: TRBV19
J gene: TRBJ1-2
clone size: few
D gene: TRBD1
CDR3 protein: CASSGQGGTFLPYGYTF
CDR3 DNA: TGTGCCAGTAGTGGGCAGGGGGGAACCTTTTTGCCTTATGGCTACACCTTC

V gene: TRBV10-3
J gene: TRBJ1-5
clone size: .
D gene: TRBD1
CDR3 protein: CAINMDRGQPQHF
CDR3 DNA: TGTGCCATCAATATGGACAGGGGTCAGCCCCAGCATTTT

V gene: TRBV3-1
J gene: TRBJ2-1
clone size: few
D gene: .
CDR3 protein: CASSERGGLAEQFF
CDR3 DNA: TGTGCCAGCAGCGAAAGAGGGGGGTTGGCTGAGCAGTTCTTC

V gene: TRBV19
J gene: TRBJ2-1
clone size: many
D gene: TRBD1
CDR3 protein: CASSMDSGQDNEQFF
CDR3 DNA: TGTGCCAGTAGTATGGACTCAGGACAGGACAATGAGCAGTTCTTC

V gene: TRBV2
J gene: TRBJ1-1
clone size: many
D gene: .
CDR3 protein: CASSGGWGTEAFF
CDR3 DNA: TGTGCCAGCAGTGGCGGTTGGGGCACTGAAGCTTTCTTT

V gene: TRBV2
J gene: TRBJ2-3
clone size: .
D gene: .
CDR3 protein: CASSLDSGGVDTQYF
CDR3 DNA: TGTGCCAGCAGCCTTGACAGTGGGGGTGTAGATACGCAGTATTTT

V gene: TRBV25-1
J gene: TRBJ1-2
clone size: .
D gene: .
CDR3 protein: CASSEGGSNYGYTF
CDR3 DNA: TGTGCCAGCAGTGAAGGAGGGTCCAACTATGGCTACACCTTC

V gene: TRBV7-8
J gene: TRBJ1-1
clone size: many
D gene: TRBD1
CDR3 protein: CASSLALPGTGGRAFF
CDR3 DNA: TGTGCCAGCAGCTTAGCGCTTCCGGGGACAGGGGGAAGAGCTTTCTTT

V gene: TRBV20-1
J gene: TRBJ2-1
clone size: many
D gene: .
CDR3 protein: CSAREDSYNEQFF
CDR3 DNA: TGCAGTGCTAGAGAGGACAGTTACAATGAGCAGTTCTTC

V gene: TRBV20-1
J gene: TRBJ2-5
clone size: many
D gene: TRBD1
CDR3 protein: CSARLGTDQETQYF
CDR3 DNA: TGCAGTGCTAGGCTCGGGACAGACCAAGAGACCCAGTACTTC

V gene: TRBV29-1
J gene: TRBJ2-1
clone size: .
D gene: .
CDR3 protein: CSGVYNEQFF
CDR3 DNA: TGCAGCGGGGTATACAATGAGCAGTTCTTC

V gene: TRBV7-6
J gene: TRBJ1-2
clone size: many
D gene: .
CDR3 protein: CASSLGFPTSFYGYTF
CDR3 DNA: TGTGCCAGCAGCCTAGGTTTTCCGACAAGCTTCTATGGCTACACCTTC

V gene: TRBV19
J gene: TRBJ1-2
clone size: .
D gene: .
CDR3 protein: CASSITHGDGYTF
CDR3 DNA: TGTGCCAGTAGTATAACCCACGGCGATGGCTACACCTTC

V gene: TRBV27
J gene: TRBJ2-3
clone size: .
D gene: TRBD2
CDR3 protein: CASRRTSGGPTDTQYF
CDR3 DNA: TGTGCCAGCAGAAGAACTAGCGGGGGGCCCACAGATACGCAGTATTTT

V gene: TRBV12-3/TRBV12-4
J gene: TRBJ1-4
clone size: .
D gene: .
CDR3 protein: CASSRGFSEKLFF
CDR3 DNA: TGTGCCAGCAGCCGGGGATTCTCTGAAAAACTGTTTTTT

V gene: TRBV29-1
J gene: TRBJ1-3
clone size: .
D gene: TRBD1
CDR3 protein: CSVDGTASGNTIYF
CDR3 DNA: TGCAGCGTTGATGGGACAGCTTCTGGAAACACCATATATTTT

V gene: TRBV24-1
J gene: TRBJ2-1
clone size: many
D gene: TRBD2
CDR3 protein: CATSDFSREGQDEQFF
CDR3 DNA: TGTGCCACCAGTGATTTCTCGCGGGAGGGCCAGGATGAGCAGTTCTTC

V gene: TRBV5-1
J gene: TRBJ1-1
clone size: .
D gene: .
CDR3 protein: CASSLSVGLNTEAFF
CDR3 DNA: TGCGCCAGCAGCTTGTCGGTGGGGCTTAACACTGAAGCTTTCTTT

V gene: TRBV11-3
J gene: TRBJ2-3
clone size: many
D gene: TRBD1
CDR3 protein: CASSQGQGAGDTQYF
CDR3 DNA: TGTGCCAGCAGCCAGGGACAGGGGGCCGGAGATACGCAGTATTTT

V gene: TRBV11-2
J gene: TRBJ2-3
clone size: few
D gene: TRBD2
CDR3 protein: CASSPSGGPTDTQYF
CDR3 DNA: TGTGCCAGCAGCCCCTCGGGGGGACCCACAGATACGCAGTATTTT

V gene: TRBV2
J gene: TRBJ2-7
clone size: .
D gene: TRBD1
CDR3 protein: CASKLGQGPYEQYF
CDR3 DNA: TGTGCCAGCAAATTGGGACAGGGTCCCTACGAGCAGTACTTC

V gene: TRBV20-1
J gene: TRBJ2-7
clone size: many
D gene: TRBD1
CDR3 protein: CSAWGDRGSYEQYF
CDR3 DNA: TGCAGTGCGTGGGGGGACAGGGGCTCCTACGAGCAGTACTTC

V gene: TRBV5-1
J gene: TRBJ1-6
clone size: many
D gene: .
CDR3 protein: CASSLGLGENSPLHF
CDR3 DNA: TGCGCCAGCAGCTTGGGTCTCGGGGAGAATTCACCCCTCCACTTT

V gene: TRBV15
J gene: TRBJ2-3
clone size: .
D gene: TRBD1
CDR3 protein: CATSRDFRGRVHTQYF
CDR3 DNA: TGTGCCACCAGCAGAGATTTTAGGGGGCGCGTACATACGCAGTATTTT